Listed here is a single TCR beta chain. In its sample, this clonotype was seen many times. The antigen it binds to is not known. Base qualities are not recorded, but no much larger clone differs from it by a single base. Trimming removed 5 bases from V and 5 bases from J; the gene matches leave 11 bases unexplained. The CDR3 runs 15 amino acids, cysteine and phenylalanine included. The read is trimmed to its CDR3 DNA, 45 bases read in frame from base 1. Sequences SEHNR (CDR1) and FQNEAQ (CDR2) are obtained from the germline V gene (reference sequence). Library creation used PCR. Sequencer: NextSeq 500. Preparation of bulk TCR libraries followed a previously described approach, with the TCR primers listed in Table S5. The Qiagen AllPrep DNA/RNA kit was used to purify total RNA. Before analysis, reads from multiple sequencing runs of the same library were pooled. The authors processed their data as follows. Reads were retained only if an exact TCR constant sequence was present, and the retained reads were trimmed to 150 nt and grouped according to their 12-nt molecular barcodes. Reads within each barcode group were sub-clustered using a 15% Levenshtein threshold, and quality-weighted consensus sequences were constructed for each RNA molecule. Non-functional sequences were removed, as were lower-count sequences one edit away from another. Barcode sub-clusters with fewer than 20% of the maximum read count were removed, based on fitting two negative binomial distributions. The public sequencing data were trimmed at Q25 with fastp and processed into clonotypes with MiXCR by TCRdb, which kept only in-frame beta chains. Records with the same CDR3 protein are collapsed into one entry carrying the most frequent genes and DNA. Clone size and V and J calls follow TCRdb, not the original study. Here the sample has fewer than 350,000 distinct CDR3 sequences; roughly 24% occur a single time. Around 0.74% of the sample rests with the top ten.

This specimen belongs to a study of molecular identifiers for immune sequencing clone quantification listed by TCRdb under 2018. In terms of the full investigation: For a replicate experiment, RNA from approximately 20,000 or 100,000 naive CD8 T cells was divided into five aliquots, of which four were sequenced. This methods study benchmarked molecular-identifier clustering-based TCR repertoire sequencing (MIDCIRS) and TCR RNA copy counting, using CD8 T cells to do so.

On the study overall, not on this receptor specifically: Approximately 3 recovered TCR RNA copies per cell were obtained by modeling, versus about ten by digital PCR, implying a capture efficiency of 25% to 30%. When barcode sub-clustering was omitted, TCR diversity was inflated by chimeric consensus sequences, with chimeras reaching as high as 47%. In CMV-specific effector cells, clones with more than 20 RNA copies contained over 98% of molecules, whereas in naive cells such clones contained under 1% of molecules. Spiked-in Jurkat TCR RNA equal to a single cell's worth was reported to be detectable even within 1,100,000 naive CD8 T cells. Highly expanded clone sizes could be underestimated if identical TCR molecules share a barcode. The naive libraries included spiked-in Jurkat TCR RNA (about nine copies' worth), and this Jurkat TCR RNA is not part of the donor repertoire.

Libraries of naive CD8 T cells were built from approximately 20,000 to 1,000,000 sorted cells, with 10%, 30% or 50% of the purified RNA used. On a BD FACSAria II, naive CD8 T cells were FACS-sorted as CD8+CD4-CCR7+CD45RA+ and collected into RLT Plus buffer. To test detection sensitivity, Jurkat RNA equal to ten TCR copies was added to samples of about 20,000-1,100,000 naive CD8 T cells. CD8 T cells were enriched using RosetteSep CD8+ T Cell Enrichment Cocktail and Ficoll-Paque, and the enriched cells then underwent ACK red cell lysis. This receptor was taken from a human donor in good health. Some libraries in this study had Jurkat cell RNA spiked in. In this chain, TRBV7-9 is recombined with TRBJ1-1; 7 of the junction bases match TRBD1. Sequenced: naive CD8+ T cells from blood, with Jurkat cell RNA spiked in. The label giving this sample's cell subset or site can be read as: FACS-sorted CD8+CD4-CCR7+CD45RA+ naive T cells. The CDR3 protein: CASSALLQGRTEAFF. In nucleotides, the sequence is TGTGCCAGCAGCGCACTTCTACAGGGGAGGACTGAAGCTTTCTTT. Beyond the CDR3, the reference TRBV7-9 and TRBJ1-1 genes provide the residues; the full variable domain reads: DTGVSQNPRHKITKRGQNVTFRCDPISEHNRLYWYRQTLGQGPEFLTYFQNEAQLEKSRLLSDRFSAERPKGSFSTLEIQRTEQGDSAMYLCASSALLQGRTEAFFGQGTRLTVV.